These T cell receptor beta chains were read from a single sample in a study of blood T cells in healthy people across ages. TCRdb redid the calling of the 5' RACE reads with MiXCR, one entry per CDR3 protein. Counted here are hundreds of thousands of distinct CDR3 sequences, around 48% occurring once; the ten biggest clones make up roughly a third. The sequencing sample was made of blood. All receptors derive from a woman aged 60 to 75 in good health. The CDR3 runs from the conserved cysteine through the conserved F or W. Fields, in order: D gene, clone size, V gene, J gene, CDR3 DNA, CDR3 protein. A D gene is named only where the DNA matches it firmly. Expanded clones are given a class, and other clones once, few, many or no size at all.

d_call: NA; clone_size: NA; v_call: TRBV18; j_call: TRBJ2-5; cdr3_nt: TGTGCCAGCTCACCACCGGAACGCGGGACCCAGTACTTC; cdr3_aa: CASSPPERGTQYF
d_call: NA; clone_size: NA; v_call: TRBV7-9; j_call: TRBJ2-5; cdr3_nt: TGTGCCAGCAGCTTAGGTTCGGACTTAAAGCAGTACTTC; cdr3_aa: CASSLGSDLKQYF
d_call: TRBD2; clone_size: NA; v_call: TRBV4-3; j_call: TRBJ2-1; cdr3_nt: TGCGCCAGCAGCCAAGAACGAGGTAGCGGGAACTACAATGAGCAGTTCTTC; cdr3_aa: CASSQERGSGNYNEQFF
d_call: NA; clone_size: NA; v_call: TRBV29-1; j_call: TRBJ2-5; cdr3_nt: TGCAGCCTCAGACTGGCGAGCGATGAGCAGTACTTC; cdr3_aa: CSLRLASDEQYF
d_call: TRBD2; clone_size: NA; v_call: TRBV12-3/TRBV12-4; j_call: TRBJ2-1; cdr3_nt: TGTGCCAGCGGACTAGCCGGGCAGTTCTTC; cdr3_aa: CASGLAGQFF
d_call: TRBD2; clone_size: few; v_call: TRBV9; j_call: TRBJ2-5; cdr3_nt: TGTGCCAGCAGCGTAGGGACTAGCGCTGCGTGGGAGCAGTACTTC; cdr3_aa: CASSVGTSAAWEQYF
d_call: NA; clone_size: few; v_call: TRBV7-2; j_call: TRBJ1-2; cdr3_nt: TGTGCCAGCAGCTTATTAGCGGACAGCCTCTATGGCTACACCTTC; cdr3_aa: CASSLLADSLYGYTF
d_call: NA; clone_size: NA; v_call: TRBV27; j_call: TRBJ1-2; cdr3_nt: TGTGCCAGCAGTTTTTTAGCGGGGGCGGGTGGCTACACCTTC; cdr3_aa: CASSFLAGAGGYTF
d_call: NA; clone_size: NA; v_call: TRBV12-5; j_call: TRBJ2-5; cdr3_nt: TGTGCTAGTGGTTTGGACTGCCCAATGTACTTC; cdr3_aa: CASGLDCPMYF
d_call: TRBD1; clone_size: once; v_call: TRBV7-2; j_call: TRBJ1-4; cdr3_nt: TGTGCTACGGGACAGGGGGGCGCAAAACTGTTTTTT; cdr3_aa: CATGQGGAKLFF
d_call: TRBD1; clone_size: NA; v_call: TRBV4-2; j_call: TRBJ1-6; cdr3_nt: TGTGCCAGCAGCCAAATACTTCAGGGGGATAATAATTCACCCCTCCACTTT; cdr3_aa: CASSQILQGDNNSPLHF
d_call: TRBD2; clone_size: few; v_call: TRBV4-3; j_call: TRBJ2-7; cdr3_nt: TGCGCCAGCAGCCAAGAAACTAGCGGGAACTACGAGCAGTACTTC; cdr3_aa: CASSQETSGNYEQYF
d_call: NA; clone_size: few; v_call: TRBV4-3; j_call: TRBJ2-6; cdr3_nt: TGCGCCAGCAGCTATACGGGGCGACCCTCTGGGGCCAACGTCCTGACTTTC; cdr3_aa: CASSYTGRPSGANVLTF
d_call: NA; clone_size: NA; v_call: TRBV7-2; j_call: TRBJ2-7; cdr3_nt: TGTGCCAGCAGCTTAGTTTGGCAGGGGTCCGACGAGCAGTACTTC; cdr3_aa: CASSLVWQGSDEQYF
d_call: NA; clone_size: many; v_call: TRBV3-1; j_call: TRBJ1-2; cdr3_nt: TGTGCCAGCAGCCAAGGAGAGCGGGGAGGCTACACCTTC; cdr3_aa: CASSQGERGGYTF
d_call: TRBD1; clone_size: NA; v_call: TRBV7-2; j_call: TRBJ2-5; cdr3_nt: TGTGCCAGCAGCCGACGACAGGGGGGAACCTACGAGCTGTACTTC; cdr3_aa: CASSRRQGGTYELYF
d_call: NA; clone_size: NA; v_call: TRBV25-1; j_call: TRBJ1-4; cdr3_nt: TGTGCCAGCAGTGGGCCTAATGAAAAACTGTTTTTT; cdr3_aa: CASSGPNEKLFF
d_call: NA; clone_size: NA; v_call: TRBV5-1; j_call: TRBJ2-7; cdr3_nt: TGCGCCAGCAGCTGGAGGACGGAGACCTACAATGAGCAGTACTTC; cdr3_aa: CASSWRTETYNEQYF
d_call: NA; clone_size: few; v_call: TRBV28; j_call: TRBJ2-7; cdr3_nt: TGTGCCAGCAGTAAGGCGGTAGACTACGAGCAGTACTTC; cdr3_aa: CASSKAVDYEQYF
d_call: TRBD1; clone_size: NA; v_call: TRBV6-2/TRBV6-3; j_call: TRBJ2-1; cdr3_nt: TGTGCCAGCAGTTATCGACAGGGACCCTGCGAGCAGTTCTTC; cdr3_aa: CASSYRQGPCEQFF
d_call: TRBD2; clone_size: few; v_call: TRBV29-1; j_call: TRBJ2-7; cdr3_nt: TGCAGCGTCCCGGGACTAGCGGGAAGGTACGAGCAGTACTTC; cdr3_aa: CSVPGLAGRYEQYF
d_call: NA; clone_size: few; v_call: TRBV10-3; j_call: TRBJ1-1; cdr3_nt: TGTGCCTCGAAACAGGGAGTAAACACTGAAGCTTTCTTT; cdr3_aa: CASKQGVNTEAFF
d_call: TRBD2; clone_size: NA; v_call: TRBV29-1; j_call: TRBJ2-7; cdr3_nt: TGCAGCCAAGAAGCGGGAGTGGGGGATGAGCAGTACTTC; cdr3_aa: CSQEAGVGDEQYF
d_call: NA; clone_size: few; v_call: TRBV28; j_call: TRBJ2-7; cdr3_nt: TGTGCCAGCAGTTTTGCGCCCTACGAGCAGTACTTC; cdr3_aa: CASSFAPYEQYF
d_call: NA; clone_size: NA; v_call: TRBV12-3/TRBV12-4; j_call: TRBJ2-1; cdr3_nt: TGTGCCAGCAGGCCAGGACTGCCAGGGGATGAGCAGTTCTTC; cdr3_aa: CASRPGLPGDEQFF
d_call: TRBD2; clone_size: once; v_call: TRBV28; j_call: TRBJ2-4; cdr3_nt: TGTGCCAGCACGATGCCGCCCAGGACTAGCGGAACAAACATTCAGTACTTC; cdr3_aa: CASTMPPRTSGTNIQYF
d_call: NA; clone_size: few; v_call: TRBV4-2; j_call: TRBJ1-4; cdr3_nt: TGTGCCAGCAGCCAAGATCCCGGGGCTAATGAAAAACTGTTTTTT; cdr3_aa: CASSQDPGANEKLFF
d_call: NA; clone_size: few; v_call: TRBV10-3; j_call: TRBJ1-2; cdr3_nt: TGTGCCATCGGGCAAGCCGACCCTTTCTATGGCTACACCTTC; cdr3_aa: CAIGQADPFYGYTF
d_call: NA; clone_size: few; v_call: TRBV5-1; j_call: TRBJ2-1; cdr3_nt: TGCGCCAGCAGCTTCGACAAAAACAGGCAAGGGTACTCGAGGAATGAGCAGTTCTTC; cdr3_aa: CASSFDKNRQGYSRNEQFF
d_call: NA; clone_size: NA; v_call: TRBV5-6; j_call: TRBJ1-2; cdr3_nt: TGTGCCAGCAGCTTGGTGCAGAGGGCTGGCGGCTACACCTTC; cdr3_aa: CASSLVQRAGGYTF
d_call: NA; clone_size: NA; v_call: TRBV29-1; j_call: TRBJ2-1; cdr3_nt: TGCAGCGACGCCTTTTACAATGAGCAGTTCTTC; cdr3_aa: CSDAFYNEQFF
d_call: TRBD2; clone_size: NA; v_call: TRBV10-3; j_call: TRBJ2-7; cdr3_nt: TGTGCCATCAGTTCCGGGACTAGCGGCTACAATGAGCAGTACTTC; cdr3_aa: CAISSGTSGYNEQYF
d_call: NA; clone_size: NA; v_call: TRBV2; j_call: TRBJ1-2; cdr3_nt: TGTGCCAGCAGTCGTCTCCTACGGGGAGGCTACACCTTC; cdr3_aa: CASSRLLRGGYTF
d_call: NA; clone_size: many; v_call: TRBV7-2; j_call: TRBJ2-3; cdr3_nt: TGTGCCAGCAGTTTGCGAAGAGATACGCAGTATTTT; cdr3_aa: CASSLRRDTQYF
d_call: NA; clone_size: NA; v_call: TRBV5-1; j_call: TRBJ2-1; cdr3_nt: TGCGCCAGCAGCTTATCCCCCCCCGGCGGCTCCTACAATGAGCAGTTCTTC; cdr3_aa: CASSLSPPGGSYNEQFF
d_call: NA; clone_size: NA; v_call: TRBV20-1; j_call: TRBJ1-5; cdr3_nt: TGCAATGCTAGTTTGGGTTTTAATCAGCCCCAGCATTTT; cdr3_aa: CNASLGFNQPQHF
d_call: TRBD1; clone_size: NA; v_call: TRBV7-3; j_call: TRBJ2-5; cdr3_nt: TGTGCCAGCGGGCAGGGGGCCGAAGAGACCCAGTACTTC; cdr3_aa: CASGQGAEETQYF
d_call: NA; clone_size: once; v_call: TRBV11-2; j_call: TRBJ2-5; cdr3_nt: TGTGCCAGCAGCCTCCGTCGGGGAATAGGAGAGACCCAGTACTTC; cdr3_aa: CASSLRRGIGETQYF
d_call: TRBD1; clone_size: NA; v_call: TRBV7-2; j_call: TRBJ1-2; cdr3_nt: TGTGCCAGCAGCTCAACAGGGGGCAGCTATGGCTACACCTTC; cdr3_aa: CASSSTGGSYGYTF
d_call: NA; clone_size: few; v_call: TRBV5-1; j_call: TRBJ2-1; cdr3_nt: TGCGCCAGCAGCTTGGGGGGGGATAACAATGAGCAGTTCTTC; cdr3_aa: CASSLGGDNNEQFF
d_call: NA; clone_size: once; v_call: TRBV14; j_call: TRBJ1-4; cdr3_nt: TGTGCCAGCAGCCAAGAGGGCAGGGGTGGAGAAAAACTGTTTTTT; cdr3_aa: CASSQEGRGGEKLFF
d_call: TRBD2; clone_size: many; v_call: TRBV7-3; j_call: TRBJ2-1; cdr3_nt: TGTGCCAGCAGCGATCTAGCGGGAGGGGCTGAGCAGTTCTTC; cdr3_aa: CASSDLAGGAEQFF
d_call: NA; clone_size: many; v_call: TRBV27; j_call: TRBJ2-6; cdr3_nt: TGTGCCAGCAGTTTATATGGGACCTCTGGGGCCAACGTCCTGACTTTC; cdr3_aa: CASSLYGTSGANVLTF
d_call: NA; clone_size: NA; v_call: TRBV6-2/TRBV6-3; j_call: TRBJ2-7; cdr3_nt: TGTGCCAGCAGTTACAGTGGATCAGGGATAGCCCACGAGCAGTACTTC; cdr3_aa: CASSYSGSGIAHEQYF
d_call: NA; clone_size: NA; v_call: TRBV12-3/TRBV12-4; j_call: TRBJ1-4; cdr3_nt: TGTGCCAGCAGCCGGACAGATGAAAAACTGTTTTTT; cdr3_aa: CASSRTDEKLFF
d_call: NA; clone_size: NA; v_call: TRBV4-3; j_call: TRBJ2-5; cdr3_nt: TGCGCCAGCAGCCAGAGGACTCCCTCCCTGGAGCAGTACTTC; cdr3_aa: CASSQRTPSLEQYF